The rows below give T cell receptor beta chains drawn from one sample of a study of cytomegalovirus exposure and HLA in healthy donors. The assay was immunoSEQ multiplex PCR, and TCRdb's table has in-frame clones only and misses some. The table includes some 170,000 clones, 80% to 90% detected once. Sequencing was carried out using PBMCs. The receptor source for this set is a woman younger than 30 in good health and CMV-seronegative. Both conserved end residues are part of each CDR3. Each record gives: clone size, V gene, J gene, D gene, CDR3 DNA, CDR3 protein. A D gene is named only where the DNA matches it firmly. Some rows mark clone size as missing; the rest say once, few, many or name a class of expanded clone.

>-|TRBV9|TRBJ2-4|TRBD1
TGTGCCAGCAGCCCGAGGACAGGGGAAAACATTCAGTACTTC
CASSPRTGENIQYF
>-|TRBV2|TRBJ2-3|-
TGTGCCAGCAGTGAAGATATATCTACCACAGATACGCAGTATTTT
CASSEDISTTDTQYF
>-|TRBV18|TRBJ2-5|-
TGTGCCAGCTCACCGGGCGCAGGGGACCCCCAGTACTTC
CASSPGAGDPQYF
>once|TRBV4-2|TRBJ1-6|-
TGTGCCAGCAGCCAAGAGGAGGGTAATTGGAATTCACCCCTCCACTTT
CASSQEEGNWNSPLHF
>-|TRBV27|TRBJ2-1|-
TGTGCCAGCAGTCTAAGTTCAGGGGACTCCTACAATGAGCAGTTCTTC
CASSLSSGDSYNEQFF
>-|TRBV6-6|TRBJ2-2|-
TGTGCCAGCAGCGCACAGGGCTACGGGGAGCTGTTTTTT
CASSAQGYGELFF
>once|TRBV5-6|TRBJ1-1|-
TGTGCCAGCAGCTTGAATGGCGGGTACACTGAAGCTTTCTTT
CASSLNGGYTEAFF
>-|TRBV5-4|TRBJ2-4|-
TGTGCCAGCAGCGGGACTCGGGAAAACATTCAGTACTTC
CASSGTRENIQYF
>-|TRBV15|TRBJ2-1|TRBD2
TGTGCCACCAGCAGAGATCCGAGGACTAGCGGGGGCGAGCAGTTCTTC
CATSRDPRTSGGEQFF
>once|TRBV6-1|TRBJ1-3|TRBD1
TGTGCCAGCAGGGGACAGGGTAATGGAAACACCATATATTTT
CASRGQGNGNTIYF
>once|TRBV6-1|TRBJ1-2|-
TGTGCCAGCAGTGATTTCGAAGGGGGCTATGGCTACACCTTC
CASSDFEGGYGYTF
>-|TRBV28|TRBJ1-1|-
TGTGCCAGCAGGTCTAACACTGAAGCTTTCTTT
CASRSNTEAFF
>-|TRBV5-6|TRBJ2-3|-
TGTGCCAGCAGCTTGGGGGCCACAGATACGCAGTATTTT
CASSLGATDTQYF
>-|TRBV6-5|TRBJ1-5|TRBD1
TGTGCCAGCAGTCCATCGACAGGGCAACAGCCCCAGCATTTT
CASSPSTGQQPQHF
>-|TRBV29-1|TRBJ2-5|TRBD2
TGCAGCGTTAGAGCGGGACGGCCAGAGACCCAGTACTTC
CSVRAGRPETQYF
>-|TRBV6-1|TRBJ1-1|-
TGTGCCAGCAGTGAATTTCCCAGGTACACTGAAGCTTTCTTT
CASSEFPRYTEAFF
>-|TRBV2|TRBJ2-7|TRBD1
TGTGCCAGCAGTGGACCCCCCGGGACAGTCAGCTCCTACGAGCAGTACTTC
CASSGPPGTVSSYEQYF
>few|TRBV4-2|TRBJ1-3|TRBD1
TGTGCCAGCAGCCAAGGAGAAAACAGGGGAGGAAACACCATATATTTT
CASSQGENRGGNTIYF
>-|TRBV4-2|TRBJ2-7|-
TGTGCCAGCAGCGGGGGGGCAGGCGCCTTTTCCTACGAGCAGTACTTC
CASSGGAGAFSYEQYF
>-|TRBV5-1|TRBJ1-2|TRBD1
TGCGCCAGCAGCTACTTGATCTATACTCGGGACAGTGAATATGGCTACACCTTC
CASSYLIYTRDSEYGYTF
>-|TRBV7-9|TRBJ1-1|-
TGTGCCAGCAGCCCGGATGACGGAAGGAGCCCTGAAGCTTTCTTT
CASSPDDGRSPEAFF
>-|TRBV5-8|TRBJ2-2|TRBD2
TGTGCCAGCAGCTTTTCTATAGCGGGGGCAAACACCGGGGAGCTGTTTTTT
CASSFSIAGANTGELFF
>few|TRBV21-1|TRBJ1-5|-
TGTGCCAGCAGCCCCCCGGTGGGGGGGGATCAGCCCCAGCATTTT
CASSPPVGGDQPQHF
>-|TRBV4-1|TRBJ2-7|-
TGCGCCAGCAGCCAAGATGACAACAGGGCATTTCGCTCCTACGAGCAGTACTTC
CASSQDDNRAFRSYEQYF
>-|TRBV28|TRBJ2-5|-
TGTGCCAGCACCCCCTCGGACCAAGAGACCCAGTACTTC
CASTPSDQETQYF
>once|TRBV6-1|TRBJ1-2|TRBD1
TGTGCCAGCAGTGAAGGATCTGGACAGGGATATGGCTACACCTTC
CASSEGSGQGYGYTF
>-|TRBV18|TRBJ1-4|TRBD1
TGTGCCAGCTCAAGAGGACAGGGGGAAAAACTGTTTTTT
CASSRGQGEKLFF
>once|TRBV6-5|TRBJ1-1|-
TGTGCCAGCAGACAGGGCCCTGAAGCTTTCTTT
CASRQGPEAFF
>-|TRBV14|TRBJ1-2|-
TGTGCCAGCAGCCATGGGGGCTCTGGCTACACCTTC
CASSHGGSGYTF
>-|TRBV5-1|TRBJ2-7|-
TGCGCCAGCAGCCCCCTCGGGACAAGCGCCTACGAGCAGTACTTC
CASSPLGTSAYEQYF
>-|TRBV5-1|TRBJ2-7|TRBD2
TGCGCCAGCAAACCCGGGACTAGCGGGGACGAGCAGTACTTC
CASKPGTSGDEQYF
>-|TRBV5-6|TRBJ1-5|-
TGTGCCAGCAGCTTCGCAGGGAATCATCAGCCCCAGCATTTT
CASSFAGNHQPQHF
>few|TRBV4-2|TRBJ2-3|-
TGTGCCAGCAGCCACGATAGGGAAGGTCGGGGAGGCACAGATACGCAGTATTTT
CASSHDREGRGGTDTQYF
>few|TRBV2|TRBJ1-1|-
TGTGCCAGCAGTGTATCGGGAAGAACTGAAGCTTTCTTT
CASSVSGRTEAFF
>-|TRBV5-4|TRBJ2-5|-
TGTGCCAGCAGCTTGGGGAATCGGACTAAAGAGACCCAGTACTTC
CASSLGNRTKETQYF
>once|TRBV5-6|TRBJ1-1|TRBD1
TGTGCCAGCAGCACCCGGACAGGCAGCTTGAACACTGAAGCTTTCTTT
CASSTRTGSLNTEAFF
>-|TRBV11-3|TRBJ2-3|TRBD1
TGTGCCAGCAGCTTGGGACAGAGCACAGATACGCAGTATTTT
CASSLGQSTDTQYF
>once|TRBV6-1|TRBJ1-4|-
TGTGCCATCAGTGGGGACTTTAATGAAAAACTGTTTTTT
CAISGDFNEKLFF
>-|TRBV5-1|TRBJ2-2|-
TGCGCCAGCAGCCCTTCGACAACAGGGTACACCGGGGAGCTGTTTTTT
CASSPSTTGYTGELFF
>-|TRBV15|TRBJ1-4|TRBD1
TGTGCCACCAGCAGACTTCCGGGACAGTATACAACTAATGAAAAACTGTTTTTT
CATSRLPGQYTTNEKLFF
>-|TRBV28|TRBJ2-3|TRBD1
TGTGCCAGCAGTTTATGGGGACAGGGACCAGATACGCAGTATTTT
CASSLWGQGPDTQYF
>-|TRBV6-1|TRBJ1-2|-
TGTGCCAGCATCCCCAGTCGGGTCCCTAACTATGGCTACACCTTC
CASIPSRVPNYGYTF
>-|TRBV4-1|TRBJ2-1|-
TGCGCCAGCAGCAGAACCACCACCACCAGGTGGTATGAGCAGTTCTTC
CASSRTTTTRWYEQFF
>-|TRBV19|TRBJ2-2|-
TGTGCCAGTAGTATCTACAGCGGTGGGGACGGGGAGCTGTTTTTT
CASSIYSGGDGELFF
>-|TRBV4-1|TRBJ2-2|-
TGCGCCAGCAGCCAAGACCACGGGGAGCTGTTTTTT
CASSQDHGELFF
>-|TRBV28|TRBJ2-1|TRBD2
TGTGCCAGCAGCCCTAGCGGGAGGAGCTCCTACAATGAGCAGTTCTTC
CASSPSGRSSYNEQFF
>-|TRBV10-1|TRBJ2-7|-
TGCGCCAGCAGTGAGTCCGGAACAGGGACCTACGAGCAGTACTTC
CASSESGTGTYEQYF
>once|TRBV9|TRBJ1-1|-
TGTGCCAGCAGCGTCCGGGGGAACACTGAAGCTTTCTTT
CASSVRGNTEAFF
>-|TRBV7-3|TRBJ2-3|TRBD1
TGTGCCAGCAGTCTACAGGGGGCCGGCACAGATACGCAGTATTTT
CASSLQGAGTDTQYF
>-|TRBV5-6|TRBJ2-6|TRBD2
TGTGCCAGCAGCATTCGGCGGGAGGGCCGTTGGGCCAACGTCCTGACTTTC
CASSIRREGRWANVLTF
>-|TRBV10-2|TRBJ2-7|TRBD2
TGCGCCAGCGCTAGCGGGAGGGCCTTATACGAGCAGTACTTC
CASASGRALYEQYF
>-|TRBV11-2|TRBJ2-7|TRBD1
TGTGCCAGCGCCCCGGGACAGGGTTCCTACGAGCAGTACTTC
CASAPGQGSYEQYF
>-|TRBV27|TRBJ2-7|-
TGTGCCAGCAGTAAAGACCTAGCGCCTAGCTCCTACGAGCAGTACTTC
CASSKDLAPSSYEQYF
>-|TRBV28|TRBJ1-1|-
TGTGCCAGCAATCAACGCGGGAACACTGAAGCTTTCTTT
CASNQRGNTEAFF
>-|TRBV28|TRBJ1-2|TRBD1
TGTGCCAGCAGTTCCATAGGAGGACCGGGACAGGGTAGCTATGGCTACACCTTC
CASSSIGGPGQGSYGYTF
>-|TRBV18|TRBJ2-5|-
TGTGCCAGCTCACCACCGACGTTCAGTGACAAGGGGGAGACCCAGTACTTC
CASSPPTFSDKGETQYF
>-|TRBV19|TRBJ2-7|TRBD2
TGTGCCAGTAGTCCCCGGAGGGAGACTAGCCGTTTTTTCGACGAGCAGTACTTC
CASSPRRETSRFFDEQYF
>-|TRBV7-6|TRBJ1-4|TRBD1
TGTGCCAGCAGCCCACCGGGACAGGACAATGAAAAACTGTTTTTT
CASSPPGQDNEKLFF
>-|TRBV6-5|TRBJ2-7|TRBD1
TGTGCCAGCAGACAGGGACAGTCCTACGAGCAGTACTTC
CASRQGQSYEQYF
>-|TRBV19|TRBJ2-1|TRBD1
TGTGCCAGTAGTTCAGGACGGACAGGGGGCAATGAGCAGTTCTTC
CASSSGRTGGNEQFF